This is a list of T cell receptor beta chains from one sample in a study of beta chain features in type 1 diabetes. The table came from immunoSEQ multiplex PCR; TCRdb's copy has only in-frame clones and leaves some out. Seen here are some 400,000 clones, about 15% observed once, and the top ten hold under 0.02%. Sequencing used naive CD4+ T cells from blood. All receptors come from a woman between 18 and 29 years old in good health. CDR3s include the opening cysteine and the closing phenylalanine or tryptophan. D genes are given only for firm matches. Clone size is given for some rows only: seen once, a few or many times, or a class if the clone is expanded.

J gene,D gene,clone size,V gene,CDR3 DNA,CDR3 protein
TRBJ2-7,.,.,TRBV4-3,TGCGCCAGCAGCCAAGTGTTGGAGGGGTCCTACGAGCAGTACTTC,CASSQVLEGSYEQYF
TRBJ2-7,.,few,TRBV5-1,TGCGCCAGCAGCTCCAACTCCTACGAGCAGTACTTC,CASSSNSYEQYF
TRBJ2-7,TRBD2,.,TRBV29-1,TGCAGCGTAGATGAGCGGGGCTCCTACGAGCAGTACTTC,CSVDERGSYEQYF
TRBJ1-4,.,.,TRBV20-1,TGCAGTGCTGGGGGGGTATCGGAACTGTTTTTT,CSAGGVSELFF
TRBJ2-3,TRBD2,few,TRBV30,TGTGCCAGCAGGGGACTAGCGGGAACTAGCACAGATACGCAGTATTTT,CASRGLAGTSTDTQYF
TRBJ2-3,.,few,TRBV15,TGTGCCACCAGCAGAGGTCTCACAGATACGCAGTATTTT,CATSRGLTDTQYF
TRBJ2-2,TRBD1,.,TRBV30,TGTGCCTGGACCAGGGGGCCCGGGGAGCTGTTTTTT,CAWTRGPGELFF
TRBJ2-3,TRBD2,few,TRBV11-2,TGTGCCAGCAGCTTAGTGGGTAGCGGGAGTACAGATACGCAGTATTTT,CASSLVGSGSTDTQYF
TRBJ1-5,.,.,TRBV5-1,TGCGCCAGCAGCTTGGCGGCAGGGAGCAATCAGCCCCAGCATTTT,CASSLAAGSNQPQHF
TRBJ1-1,.,few,TRBV6-5,TGTGCCAGCAGTTCACCGGACAGTAAAGCTTTCTTT,CASSSPDSKAFF
TRBJ2-5,.,.,TRBV7-8,TGTGCCAGCAGCTTAATGGCAGTTCAAGAGACCCAGTACTTC,CASSLMAVQETQYF
TRBJ2-3,TRBD2,few,TRBV28,TGTGCCAGCAGTACCAGCGGGACGAAGTACGCAGATACGCAGTATTTT,CASSTSGTKYADTQYF
TRBJ2-7,TRBD1,.,TRBV19,TGTGCCAGTAGTAAGAACAGGGGCGAGCAGTACTTC,CASSKNRGEQYF
TRBJ1-4,.,few,TRBV4-3,TGCGCCAGCAGCCAAGTTCTGCCAGGGGAGGAAAAACTGTTTTTT,CASSQVLPGEEKLFF
TRBJ2-5,.,few,TRBV7-2,TGTGCCAGCAGCGCCAGGACTCAACTGGAGACCCAGTACTTC,CASSARTQLETQYF
TRBJ1-2,.,few,TRBV19,TGTGCCAGTAGTTCCTCAGGGGACTATGGCTACACCTTC,CASSSSGDYGYTF
TRBJ1-2,TRBD1,.,TRBV19,TGTGCCAGTAGCCTACCCTATCAACAGGGGAAAAGCTATGGCTACACCTTC,CASSLPYQQGKSYGYTF
TRBJ2-5,TRBD2,few,TRBV7-2,TGTGCCAGCAGCTCCCGTGGGACTAGCGGGAAAGAGACCCAGTACTTC,CASSSRGTSGKETQYF
TRBJ2-2,TRBD2,few,TRBV4-3,TGCGCCAGCAGCCAAGCTTTGCCGGGACTAGCGGAGACCAACGCCGGGGAGCTGTTTTTT,CASSQALPGLAETNAGELFF
TRBJ2-7,.,few,TRBV15,TGTGCCACCAGCAGAGAGCCCGGACAGCCCTCCTACGAGCAGTACTTC,CATSREPGQPSYEQYF
TRBJ1-1,TRBD1,.,TRBV7-3,TGTGCCAGCAGCGAAGCCGGGACAGGGGGCACTGAAGCTTTCTTT,CASSEAGTGGTEAFF
TRBJ2-5,.,.,TRBV30,TGTGCCTGGGCCCCAGGGTACCAAGAGACCCAGTACTTC,CAWAPGYQETQYF
TRBJ1-2,.,.,TRBV28,TGTGCCAGCAGCCTCGGGAGCAACTATGGCTACACCTTC,CASSLGSNYGYTF
TRBJ2-7,.,.,TRBV9,TGTGCCAGCAGCGCCGGGACTCGACCCTCCTACGAGCAGTACTTC,CASSAGTRPSYEQYF
TRBJ2-7,.,few,TRBV25-1,TGTGCCAGCAGTGAATTTGTCGGCGGCGAGCAGTACTTC,CASSEFVGGEQYF
TRBJ2-7,.,.,TRBV5-1,TGCGCCAGCAGCTTGGAAGGGGCAGACTACGAGCAGTACTTC,CASSLEGADYEQYF
TRBJ2-5,.,few,TRBV6-5,TGTGCCAGCAGTTACGGGAACAAAGGGGGGACCCAGTACTTC,CASSYGNKGGTQYF
TRBJ2-7,.,.,TRBV7-9,TGTGCCAGCAGCCTGGGGGACATAAAATACGAGCAGTACTTC,CASSLGDIKYEQYF
TRBJ2-3,.,.,TRBV18,TGTGCCAGCCGGGGGGATACGCAGTATTTT,CASRGDTQYF
TRBJ2-1,TRBD2,.,TRBV28,TGTGCCAGCAGTTCCTGGGGGGGGACTAGCGGGTTCCGCTCCTACAATGAGCAGTTCTTC,CASSSWGGTSGFRSYNEQFF
TRBJ1-5,TRBD1,few,TRBV30,TGTGCCTGGAGTCGGGACAGGAATCAGCCCCAGCATTTT,CAWSRDRNQPQHF
TRBJ2-1,TRBD2,few,TRBV7-2,TGTGCCAGCAGGCTTGGGCCGGGAGGCCACAATGAGCAGTTCTTC,CASRLGPGGHNEQFF
TRBJ1-2,TRBD1,.,TRBV5-6,TGTGCCAGCAGTTCTACAGGGGGCTATGGCTACACCTTC,CASSSTGGYGYTF
TRBJ2-1,.,.,TRBV9,TGTGCCAGCAGCGTGAGCGCCTTAGGAGGCAATGAGCAGTTCTTC,CASSVSALGGNEQFF
TRBJ2-5,.,few,TRBV14,TGTGCCAGCAGCCAAGAAGGACTATCCCAAGAGACCCAGTACTTC,CASSQEGLSQETQYF
TRBJ1-1,.,.,TRBV28,TGTGCCAGCAATTCGGGGGGCGAAGTGAACACTGAAGCTTTCTTT,CASNSGGEVNTEAFF
TRBJ2-1,TRBD2,.,TRBV30,TGTGCCTCGAGGGAGGGCCGGAACCACAATGAGCAGTTCTTC,CASREGRNHNEQFF
TRBJ2-7,.,.,TRBV9,TGTGCCAGCAGCCCGCTACCAGGGGTATCCTACGAGCAGTACTTC,CASSPLPGVSYEQYF
TRBJ1-1,TRBD1,.,TRBV7-2,TGTGCCAGCAGCCCAAGGACAGGCTTGCTCTTGAACACTGAAGCTTTCTTT,CASSPRTGLLLNTEAFF
TRBJ2-5,.,few,TRBV7-2,TGTGCCAGCAGCTTAGAAGGACCCGGGACAAGGGAGACCCAGTACTTC,CASSLEGPGTRETQYF
TRBJ2-4,TRBD2,few,TRBV28,TGTGCCAGCAGGCCGGGACTAGCGGGAGACATTCAGTACTTC,CASRPGLAGDIQYF
TRBJ2-2,TRBD2,few,TRBV6-5,TGTGCCAGCAGGGGCTGGCGGGGGGGCGGGGAGCTGTTTTTT,CASRGWRGGGELFF
TRBJ2-7,.,few,TRBV29-1,TGCAGCGTTGAGAGTAACGGGCGGGACCACTACGAGCAGTACTTC,CSVESNGRDHYEQYF
TRBJ2-5,.,few,TRBV18,TGTGCCAGCTCACCCGAACGCCGACAGGTATCGGGGGAGACCCAGTACTTC,CASSPERRQVSGETQYF
TRBJ2-3,.,few,TRBV25-1,TGTGCCAGCAGTGAAGGCCAGTGGAGCACAGATACGCAGTATTTT,CASSEGQWSTDTQYF
TRBJ2-1,.,few,TRBV14,TGTGCCAGCAGCCAACTGCGAGGTTTATCCTACAATGAGCAGTTCTTC,CASSQLRGLSYNEQFF